The 22 T cell receptor beta chains below were found in one sample sequenced in a study of molecular identifiers for immune sequencing clone quantification. TCRdb re-analysed the PCR reads in MiXCR, keeping a single row per CDR3 protein. The sample has about 640,000 distinct CDR3 sequences, just under 20% seen once. The sample comprised naive CD8+ T cells from blood, with Jurkat cell RNA spiked in. Subset noted: FACS-sorted CD8+CD4-CCR7+CD45RA+ naive T cells. The receptors stem from a human donor in good health. Some libraries in this study had Jurkat cell RNA spiked in.

The chain links TRBV2 to TRBJ2-1; D call uncertain. Germline CDR1 reads SNHLY; CDR2 reads FYNNEI. The CDR3 runs to 13 residues. V was cut by 2 bases and J by 4 bases, with 6 bases left in between. The chain's CDR3 is CASSETKYNEQFF. The CDR3 DNA follows: TGTGCCAGCAGTGAAACAAAGTACAATGAGCAGTTCTTC.

The table lists this clonotype with many counts. The gene calls are TRBV7-9 and TRBJ2-7, with D tentatively TRBD2 (6 bases). The CDR3 totals 13 residues. Germline V gives CDR1 SEHNR, CDR2 FQNEAQ (reference sequence). V shed 6 bases and J shed 3 bases, with 12 bases lying between them. In DNA form, the CDR3 reads TGTGCCAGCAGACGTTCGGGAGACTACGAGCAGTACTTC. This gives the protein CASRRSGDYEQYF.

This clonotype was recorded at least ten times. The V gene is TRBV12-3 or TRBV12-4, the J gene TRBJ2-3; D remains unclear. This CDR3 has 13 residues. Trimming shortened V by 7 bases and J by 3 bases, and 11 bases separated the two germline ends. CDR3 sequence reads: CASTSSQTDTQYF. The CDR3 DNA sequence: TGTGCCAGCACCTCTTCTCAAACAGATACGCAGTATTTT.

The CDR3 sequence is CSVEGAHGYTF. The DNA for the CDR3 is TGCAGCGTTGAAGGGGCACATGGCTACACCTTC. V and J are TRBV29-1 and TRBJ1-2; D remains ambiguous. CDR1 SQVTM and CDR2 ANQGSEA come from the germline V gene. The V end was cut by 1 base, the J end by 6 bases, with 6 bases between. The CDR3 totals 11 residues. Variable domain in full (rest from reference TRBV29-1 and TRBJ1-2): SAVISQKPSRDICQRGTSLTIQCQVDSQVTMMFWYRQQPGQSLTLIATANQGSEATYESGFVIDKFPISRPNLTFSTLTVSNMSPEDSSIYLCSVEGAHGYTFGSGTRLTVV.

The chain combines TRBV12-3 or TRBV12-4 with TRBJ1-4; D is undetermined. V lost 5 bases to trimming and J lost 3 bases, with 7 bases between them. The CDR3 contains 13 residues. Here the CDR3 reads CASSRSSNEKLFF. The CDR3, as DNA: TGTGCCAGCAGTAGGTCATCTAATGAAAAACTGTTTTTT.

The chain joins TRBV20-1 to TRBJ2-7, with 12 bases lining up with TRBD2. The germline V gene encodes CDR1 DFQATT and CDR2 SNEGSKA (reference sequence). V gave up 3 bases and J gave up 0 bases; unmatched junction bases: 6. The CDR3 spans 16 residues. The CDR3 protein is CSASFGTSGLSYEQYF. CDR3 nucleotide sequence: TGCAGTGCTAGCTTCGGGACTAGCGGGCTCTCCTACGAGCAGTACTTC.

This clonotype occurred a few times. A much larger clone differs from this one at a single base, so this may be a read error. As the CDR3 is not closed by the conserved phenylalanine or tryptophan, this likely results from a read error. The chain's CDR3 is CASSPPYPTRSDTDTQYL. CDR3 coding DNA: TGTGCCAGCAGTCCCCCTTACCCGACACGTTCGGACACAGATACGCAGTATCTT. The genes are TRBV28 and TRBJ2-3; D not resolved. CDR3 length: 18 residues. Germline loops: CDR1 MDHEN, CDR2 SYDVKM. Trimming shortened V by 5 bases and J by 2 bases, and 23 bases separated the two germline ends.

The table lists this clonotype with a few counts. CDR3 sequence reads: CSAERTDLPYEQYF. The CDR3 DNA reads TGCAGTGCCGAGAGGACAGACCTCCCCTACGAGCAGTACTTC. The chain uses TRBV20-1 and TRBJ2-7; D perhaps matches TRBD1 (6 bases). V lost 6 bases, J lost 2 bases, and 17 bases lay in between. Germline V gives CDR1 DFQATT, CDR2 SNEGSKA (reference sequence). The CDR3 runs to 14 residues.

The gene calls are TRBV12-2 and TRBJ2-1; the table calls TRBD2, which could not be checked here. TRBV12-2 is labeled a pseudogene. The CDR3 has 19 amino acids. For the CDR3, the DNA is TGTGCAAGTCGCTTGCGTTTCTGCGGACTAGCGGGAGGGCAGAATGAGCAGTTCTTC. Amino acid sequence: CASRLRFCGLAGGQNEQFF.

This clonotype was recorded a few times. V and J are TRBV6-2 or TRBV6-3 and TRBJ1-1; D not certain. CDR1 and CDR2 (germline): MNHEY, SVGEGT. Trimming shortened V by 7 bases and J by 1 base, and 10 bases separated the two germline ends. CDR3 length: 13 residues. CDR3 coding DNA: TGTGCCAGCACCTTTAACGGGAACACTGAAGCTTTCTTT. Protein product: CASTFNGNTEAFF.

There are many counts of this clonotype. J is TRBJ2-1 and V is TRBV6-6; TRBD2 aligns across 8 bases. CDR1 is MNHNY and CDR2 is SVGAGI in the germline V gene (reference sequence). Trimming removed 2 bases from V and 7 bases from J; junction bases left unmatched: 4. This CDR3 has 14 amino acids. CDR3 sequence: CASSYARGGNEQFF. In nucleotides, the CDR3 is TGTGCCAGCAGTTACGCTCGCGGGGGGAATGAGCAGTTCTTC.

This clonotype occurred many times. The CDR3, as DNA: TGTGCCAGCAGCGAGATGGGACCCCAGAGCGAGCAGTACTTC. This sequence encodes CASSEMGPQSEQYF. V usage is TRBV7-9 and J usage is TRBJ2-7; D tentatively reads TRBD1 or TRBD2 (5 bases each). CDR3 length: 14 amino acids. Germline-derived CDR1 and CDR2 are SEHNR and FQNEAQ (reference sequence). Trimming removed 5 bases from V and 6 bases from J, with 17 bases in between. Supplemented by reference TRBV7-9 and TRBJ2-7, the full variable domain reads DTGVSQNPRHKITKRGQNVTFRCDPISEHNRLYWYRQTLGQGPEFLTYFQNEAQLEKSRLLSDRFSAERPKGSFSTLEIQRTEQGDSAMYLCASSEMGPQSEQYFGPGTRLTVT.

This clonotype was observed a handful of times. J is TRBJ2-3 and V is TRBV3-1; D is unclear. Germline assignment: CDR1 LGHDT and CDR2 YNNKEL (reference sequence). The CDR3 is 16 residues long. Trimming cost V 0 bases and J 8 bases, with 18 bases left between them. Here the CDR3 DNA reads TGTGCCAGCAGCCAAGAAGGCGCTGGGTACCTCGTTACGCAGTATTTT. Amino acids: CASSQEGAGYLVTQYF.

The rearrangement uses TRBV9 and TRBJ2-3, with D perhaps assigned TRBD1 or TRBD2 (6 bases each). From germline, CDR1 is SGDLS and CDR2 YYNGEE. V shed 4 bases and J shed 5 bases, with 11 bases lying between them. CDR3 length: 13 amino acids. The CDR3 region is CASSKGGIDTQYF. The CDR3 DNA is TGTGCCAGCAGCAAGGGGGGCATAGATACGCAGTATTTT.

To note about this clonotype: This may be a read error: a much more frequent sequence differs by one nucleotide. The CDR3 loop is CASSLDRGLAFF. As DNA, the CDR3 is TGTGCCAGCAGTTTAGACAGGGGGTTGGCTTTCTTT. The chain has TRBV12-3 or TRBV12-4 and TRBJ1-1, with 8 bases identical to TRBD1. This CDR3 contains 12 residues. V lost 1 base and J lost 11; bases outside the gene matches: 3.

This clonotype was seen at least ten times. The rearrangement uses TRBV7-2 and TRBJ1-6; TRBD1 aligns across 7 bases. The germline gives CDR1 SGHTA, CDR2 FQGNSA. V was clipped by 1 base and J by 0 bases; unmatched bases: 3. This CDR3 is built from 17 residues. Here the CDR3 DNA reads TGTGCCAGCAGCTTAGAAGGGGGCTTCTCCTATAATTCACCCCTCCACTTT. Translating gives CASSLEGGFSYNSPLHF.

The sample holds a few counts of this clonotype. The chain has TRBV5-6 and TRBJ2-5; either TRBD1 or TRBD2 may fit D (5 bases each). CDR3 length: 15 residues. V lost 0 bases to trimming and J lost 9 bases, with 18 bases between them. Germline CDR1 reads SGHDT; CDR2 reads YYEEEE. The CDR3, as DNA: TGTGCCAGCAGCTTGGCCCGGGACCCCACCGAGGCCCAGTACTTC. As protein: CASSLARDPTEAQYF.

This clonotype showed up many times. The J gene is TRBJ2-3, the V gene TRBV28, with TRBD2 as a possible D gene (6 bases). CDR3 size: 16 residues. Per germline, CDR1 MDHEN and CDR2 SYDVKM. Trimming cost V 6 bases and J 1 base, with 17 bases left between them. The CDR3 coding sequence is TGTGCCAGCAGACCCCGCCGCGGGAAGGGCACAGATACGCAGTATTTT. Translating it yields CASRPRRGKGTDTQYF.

Remarks on this clonotype: This clone may be a read error of a much larger clone one base away. J is TRBJ2-2 and V is TRBV28; maybe TRBD2 (5 bases). Between the trimmed V and J ends, which lost 7 bases and 1 base, there was a span of 16 bases. The CDR3 loop spans 16 amino acids. The V gene's germline CDR1 is MDHEN and CDR2 SYDVKM. The CDR3 sequence: CASIPLVGKNTGELFF. Here the CDR3 DNA reads TGTGCCAGCATTCCCTTGGTCGGGAAGAACACCGGGGAGCTGTTTTTT.

Comment on this clonotype: A clone one base away is much larger, so this may be a read error. The CDR3 end shows no conserved phenylalanine or tryptophan, and so a read error is likely. The gene calls are TRBV7-9 and TRBJ2-7; TRBD1 is a possible D gene (5 bases). CDR1 and CDR2 from the germline V gene are SEHNR and FQNEAQ (reference sequence). V lost 1 base and J 2 bases, leaving 9 bases between the germline ends. The CDR3 covers 14 residues. CDR3 amino acids: CASSLVGATYEQYL. CDR3 coding DNA: TGTGCCAGCAGCTTAGTAGGGGCCACCTACGAGCAGTACCTC.

This clonotype was counted between two and nine times. The chain joins TRBV4-1 to TRBJ1-2, with a weak D call TRBD1 (6 bases). Germline loops: CDR1 MGHRA, CDR2 YSYEKL. Deletions cut 1 base from V and 12 bases from J, with 21 bases between. The CDR3 contains 15 residues. Written as DNA, the CDR3 is TGCGCCAGCAGCCAAGCCCCCACAGGGACTGCCGGCAACACCTTC. Protein: CASSQAPTGTAGNTF.

This clonotype was picked up many times. The rearrangement uses TRBV27 and TRBJ1-4; 7 bases are shared with TRBD1. This CDR3 comprises 16 residues. CDR1 is MNHEY, CDR2 SMNVEV, per germline (reference sequence). Germline trimming cut 8 bases from V and 6 bases from J; bases unmatched to any gene: 15. The CDR3 here is CASSSGKGARDEKLFF. DNA of the CDR3: TGTGCCAGCTCTTCCGGAAAGGGGGCGCGGGATGAAAAACTGTTTTTT.